This is a list of T cell receptor beta chains from one sample in a study of blood T cell repertoires in COVID-19. Data came from immunoSEQ multiplex PCR; TCRdb stores just in-frame clones and leaves some out. The sample shows about 270,000 clones, 81% of them seen only once. Sequencing was performed on peripheral blood. The receptors shown here come from a woman aged 60-75 years with active or convalescent COVID-19. Both conserved end residues are part of each CDR3. Only part of the rows carry a size: once, few, many, or a class if the clone is expanded.

>TRBJ1-6|TRBV12-5|-
CASGLGTGGNSPLHF
>TRBJ1-2|TRBV27|-
CASSPDRLYGYTF
>TRBJ2-5|TRBV6-5|-
CASSPRLAGEETQYF
>TRBJ2-4|TRBV12-5|once
CASGLVRQGAYKNIQYF
>TRBJ1-2|TRBV19|once
CASSIFWDREHGYTF
>TRBJ1-2|TRBV5-6|few
CASSLDEADYGYTF
>TRBJ2-1|TRBV19|-
CATRQGSSYNEQFF
>TRBJ1-3|TRBV10-3|-
CAISAGPGGTIYF
>TRBJ2-6|TRBV6-5|-
CASTRSGANVLTF
>TRBJ1-6|TRBV2|once
CASSLTGGYNSPLHF
>TRBJ1-1|TRBV27|-
CASWYTGLNTEAFF
>TRBJ2-5|TRBV18|-
CASSPLGQGGETQYF
>TRBJ2-5|TRBV7-9|-
CASPIASGGAIWEETQYF
>TRBJ2-3|TRBV6-4|-
CASSEGGRDTDTQYF
>TRBJ2-5|TRBV25-1|once
CASSESGGRETQYF
>TRBJ2-7|TRBV19|-
CASSRDRDLDEQYF
>TRBJ2-1|TRBV7-3|few
CASKIGPGGNEQFF
>TRBJ1-5|TRBV4-1|-
CASRPTGVGQPQHF
>TRBJ1-1|TRBV20-1|-
CSASNRGWNTEAFF
>TRBJ2-2|TRBV14|-
CASSQELGTSIAGELFF
>TRBJ1-2|TRBV7-2|few
CASSPGTGRRYGYTF
>TRBJ1-1|TRBV2|-
CASRDRHEFLAFF
>TRBJ1-6|TRBV19|-
CASSTTRGNNSPLHF
>TRBJ2-5|TRBV5-1|-
CASSSPIGQAGGETQYF
>TRBJ2-5|TRBV19|few
CASPPATSSRDWKQETQYF
>TRBJ1-1|TRBV4-2|-
CASSPRTGGKNTEAFF
>TRBJ2-1|TRBV10-1|-
CASSAFRAPYNEQFF
>TRBJ2-2|TRBV19|-
CASSSLAGNTGELFF
>TRBJ1-2|TRBV19|-
CASSIVTGPGYTF
>TRBJ1-6|TRBV10-1|-
CASSDNPGTVNSPLHF
>TRBJ2-2|TRBV27|-
CASSLRTGLEDTGELFF
>TRBJ1-3|TRBV7-9|-
CASSSPLAGSSGNTIYF
>TRBJ1-2|TRBV29-1|-
CSVKGGDGYTF
>TRBJ1-1|TRBV12-3/TRBV12-4|-
CASSFGGSTEAFF
>TRBJ1-6|TRBV3-1/TRBV3-2|-
CASSQEGANVHF
>TRBJ2-1|TRBV9|-
CASSGVGEVQFF
>TRBJ2-7|TRBV9|-
CASSPGTEQYF
>TRBJ2-7|TRBV6-5|-
CASRPLDRGWGKQYF
>TRBJ2-5|TRBV7-8|-
CASVIDRKETQYF
>TRBJ2-5|TRBV19|-
CASSVARGETQYF
>TRBJ1-1|TRBV6-5|once
CASSYGGRTEAFF